This TCR beta chain emerged from a study of blood T cell repertoires in COVID-19. Study-level background: Sites in the United States, Italy and Spain provided acute and convalescent COVID-19 samples. Sample material is recorded as cDNA or gDNA derived from T cells, B-cell-depleted T cells, or PBMCs.

As handled by the study authors: Amplifying reference gene primers gave estimates of nucleated cell counts. Some clones are missing from TCRdb's copy, which holds only in-frame ones; the method was immunoSEQ multiplex PCR. From that table come the V and J calls and clone size; the DNA was used to work out D and trimming. Here the sample spans some 180,000 clones, 85% to 90% being singletons. The CDR3 has 12 residues. Trimming left V 4 bases short and J 5 bases short, with 6 bases between. The receptor was derived from a woman aged 55 to 70 with acute or convalescent COVID-19. Sample: peripheral blood. The chain recombines TRBV12-3 or TRBV12-4 with TRBJ1-5; maybe TRBD1 (5 bases). The CDR3 reads CASSSGDQPQHF. For the CDR3, the DNA is TGTGCCAGCAGTTCGGGGGATCAGCCCCAGCATTTT.